This T cell receptor beta chain was documented in a study of T cells after yellow fever vaccination. V trimming: 5 bases; J trimming: 9 bases; junction bases outside the gene matches: 11. The CDR3 length is 16 residues. The germline V gene encodes CDR1 SGHKS and CDR2 YYEKEE (reference sequence). Universal primer sites and UMIs were introduced during 5'RACE template-switching synthesis of TCR cDNA. A single record per CDR3 protein comes from TCRdb applying MiXCR to the 5' RACE reads. There are hundreds of thousands of distinct CDR3 sequences in the sample; around an eighth occur only once, and about an eighth lies in the top ten. This clonotype was counted many times.

The V call is TRBV5-5, the J call TRBJ2-2; 12 bases are a match to TRBD2. The sequenced sample was PBMCs, obtained on the day of the yellow fever booster vaccination. The receptor comes from a man aged 25-45 years who received the YFV17D yellow fever vaccine. The CDR3 nucleotides read TGTGCCAGCAGATCCGGGACTAGCGGGCCCCCTTGGGAGCTGTTTTTT. Encoded protein: CASRSGTSGPPWELFF.